This TCR beta chain derives from a study of T cell responses to AZD1222 COVID-19 vaccine. The method was immunoSEQ multiplex PCR; TCRdb's version includes in-frame clones alone and lacks a portion of them. The sample consists of 90,000 to 130,000 clones, about 86% of them appearing once. Study-wide findings and caveats: Females outnumbered males among donors, who were mostly white British; clonal diversity was possibly underestimated. It was only after the peak T cell response that any repertoires were sampled.

There are a few counts of this clone. The antigen remains undetermined. The sample was peripheral blood, taken on day 0 of AZD1222 vaccination. This sequence originates from an adult in good health.

CDR3 loop: CASSLYQVADQPQHF. In nucleotides, the CDR3 is TGTGCCAGCAGCTTATATCAGGTGGCGGATCAGCCCCAGCATTTT. V and J are TRBV11-2 and TRBJ1-5; D gene uncertain. V was shortened by 2 bases and J by 5 bases, with 13 bases between the two germline ends. Looked up from germline, CDR1 is SGHAT and CDR2 is FQNNGV. The CDR3 has 15 amino acids.